This T cell receptor beta chain was documented in a study of shared clonotypes between healthy human individuals. As to this clone: What it binds is not known.

Study outcomes and limitations: What naive subsets generally showed was a larger estimated richness than memory subsets showed.

This CDR3 has 14 amino acids. V was clipped by 4 bases and J by 4 bases, with 13 bases between them. Looked up from germline, CDR1 is SGDLS and CDR2 is YYNGEE. The method was immunoSEQ multiplex PCR; TCRdb's version includes in-frame clones alone and lacks a portion of them. The sample has roughly 1.5 million clones; approximately 98% are singletons. The origin of this receptor is a man in his thirties or forties in good health. The V call is TRBV9, the J call TRBJ2-3, with D perhaps given as TRBD1 or TRBD2 (7 bases each). Sequences were obtained from naive CD4+ T cells sorted from blood. Regarding subset: CD45RA+ positively selected. This chain's CDR3 is CASSPRGGADTQYF. The CDR3 bases are TGTGCCAGCAGCCCCAGGGGGGGCGCAGATACGCAGTATTTT. Drawing the rest from reference TRBV9 and TRBJ2-3, the complete variable domain is DSGVTQTPKHLITATGQRVTLRCSPRSGDLSVYWYQQSLDQGLQFLIQYYNGEERAKGNILERFSAQQFPDLHSELNLSSLELGDSALYFCASSPRGGADTQYFGPGTRLTVL.